The subject of this entry is one T cell receptor (beta chain). The data stem from a study of blood T cell repertoires in COVID-19. Across the whole study: Sources were T cells, B-cell-depleted T cells, or PBMCs; the material itself was cDNA or gDNA.

With 8 bases clipped from V and 6 bases from J, the junction kept 18 bases outside the gene matches. The germline gives CDR1 SGHRS, CDR2 YFSETQ. The CDR3 consists of 18 residues. Per the original methods: Nucleated cell number was recorded as an estimate derived from reference gene primer amplification. Method: immunoSEQ multiplex PCR; TCRdb's copy keeps in-frame clones and lacks some. V and J calls and clone size follow that table, whereas D and trimming were derived from the DNA. The data hold roughly 40,000 clones, with roughly 77% observed a single time. Sequenced material: peripheral blood. This chain joins TRBV5-1 and TRBJ2-2; 11 bases map to TRBD1. This TCR was sampled from a man of 80 years or more with acute or convalescent COVID-19. The chain's CDR3 is CASPRVPLGTGGPGELFF. In nucleotides, the CDR3 is TGCGCCAGTCCCCGAGTGCCCCTCGGGACAGGGGGTCCCGGGGAGCTGTTTTTT.